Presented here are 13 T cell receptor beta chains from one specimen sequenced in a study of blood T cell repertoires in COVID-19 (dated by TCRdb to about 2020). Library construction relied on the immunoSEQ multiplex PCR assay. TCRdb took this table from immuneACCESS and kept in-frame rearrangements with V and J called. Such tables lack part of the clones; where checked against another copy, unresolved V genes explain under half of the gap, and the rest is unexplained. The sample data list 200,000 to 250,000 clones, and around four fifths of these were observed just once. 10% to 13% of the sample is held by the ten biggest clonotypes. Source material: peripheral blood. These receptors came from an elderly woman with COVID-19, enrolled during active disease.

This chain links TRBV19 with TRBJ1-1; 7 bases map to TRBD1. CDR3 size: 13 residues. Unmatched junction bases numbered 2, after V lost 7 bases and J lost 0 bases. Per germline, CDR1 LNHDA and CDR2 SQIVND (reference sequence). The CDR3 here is CASTTGLNTEAFF. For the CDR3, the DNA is TGTGCCAGTACGACAGGGTTGAACACTGAAGCTTTCTTT.

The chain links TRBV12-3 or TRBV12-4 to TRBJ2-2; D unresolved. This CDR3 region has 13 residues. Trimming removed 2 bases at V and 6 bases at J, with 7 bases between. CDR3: CASSLRVPGELFF. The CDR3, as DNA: TGTGCCAGCAGTTTACGGGTGCCCGGGGAGCTGTTTTTT.

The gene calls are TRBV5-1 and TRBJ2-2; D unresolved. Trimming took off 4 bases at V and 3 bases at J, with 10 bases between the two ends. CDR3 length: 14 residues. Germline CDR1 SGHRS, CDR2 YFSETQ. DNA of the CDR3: TGCGCCAGCAGCAGAGCGCTCGACACCGGGGAGCTGTTTTTT. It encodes CASSRALDTGELFF. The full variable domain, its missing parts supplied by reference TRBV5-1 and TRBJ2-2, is KAGVTQTPRYLIKTRGQQVTLSCSPISGHRSVSWYQQTPGQGLQFLFEYFSETQRNKGNFPGRFSGRQFSNSRSEMNVSTLELGDSALYLCASSRALDTGELFFGEGSRLTVL.

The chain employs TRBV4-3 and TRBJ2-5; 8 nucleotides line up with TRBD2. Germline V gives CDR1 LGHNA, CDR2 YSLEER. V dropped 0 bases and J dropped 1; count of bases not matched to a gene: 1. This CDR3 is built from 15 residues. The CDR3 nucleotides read TGCGCCAGCAGCCAAGAACTAGCGGTCCAAGAGACCCAGTACTTC. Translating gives CASSQELAVQETQYF.

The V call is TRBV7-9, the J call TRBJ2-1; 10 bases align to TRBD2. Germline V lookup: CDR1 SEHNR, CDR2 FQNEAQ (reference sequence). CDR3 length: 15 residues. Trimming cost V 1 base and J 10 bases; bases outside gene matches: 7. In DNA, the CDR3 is TGTGCCAGCAGCTTAGACGGGACTAGCGTAAGAGAGCAGTTCTTC. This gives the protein CASSLDGTSVREQFF.

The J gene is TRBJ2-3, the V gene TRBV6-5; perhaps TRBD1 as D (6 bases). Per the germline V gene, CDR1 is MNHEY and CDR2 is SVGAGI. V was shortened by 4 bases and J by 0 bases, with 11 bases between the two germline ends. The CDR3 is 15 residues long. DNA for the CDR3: TGTGCCAGCAGTTCAGGGGTGGCTAGCACAGATACGCAGTATTTT. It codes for CASSSGVASTDTQYF.

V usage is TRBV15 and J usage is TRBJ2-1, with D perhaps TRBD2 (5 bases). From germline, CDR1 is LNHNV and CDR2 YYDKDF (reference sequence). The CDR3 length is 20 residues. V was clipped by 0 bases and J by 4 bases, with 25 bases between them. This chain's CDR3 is CATSRDWVQEPGKGYNEQFF. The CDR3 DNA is TGTGCCACCAGCAGAGATTGGGTCCAGGAGCCGGGGAAAGGATACAATGAGCAGTTCTTC.

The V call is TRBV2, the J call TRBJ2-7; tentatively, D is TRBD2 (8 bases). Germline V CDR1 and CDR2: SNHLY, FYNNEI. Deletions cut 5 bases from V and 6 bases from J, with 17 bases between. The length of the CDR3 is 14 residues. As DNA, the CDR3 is TGTGCCAGCAGTTCACTGACAGGGACTAGCGAGCAGTACGTC. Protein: CASSSLTGTSEQYV.

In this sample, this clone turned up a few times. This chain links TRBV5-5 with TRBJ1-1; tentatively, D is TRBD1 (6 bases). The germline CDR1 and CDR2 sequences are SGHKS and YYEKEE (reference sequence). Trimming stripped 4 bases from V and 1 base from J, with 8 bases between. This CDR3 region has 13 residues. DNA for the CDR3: TGTGCCAGCAGCGCGACAGGGAACACTGAAGCTTTCTTT. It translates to CASSATGNTEAFF.

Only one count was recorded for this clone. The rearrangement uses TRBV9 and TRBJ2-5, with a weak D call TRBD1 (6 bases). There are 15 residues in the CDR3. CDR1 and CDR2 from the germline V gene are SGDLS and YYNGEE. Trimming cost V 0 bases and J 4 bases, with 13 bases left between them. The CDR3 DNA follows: TGTGCCAGCAGCGTAGACTTGGGGGCCGGAGAGACCCAGTACTTC. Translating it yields CASSVDLGAGETQYF.

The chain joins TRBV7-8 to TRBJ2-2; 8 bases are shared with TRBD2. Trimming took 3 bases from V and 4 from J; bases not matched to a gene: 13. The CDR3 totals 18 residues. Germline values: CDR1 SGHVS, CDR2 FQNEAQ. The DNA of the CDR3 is TGTGCCAGCAGCTTTTCGGCTTGGAGCGGGGGATTCACCGGGGAGCTGTTTTTT. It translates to CASSFSAWSGGFTGELFF.

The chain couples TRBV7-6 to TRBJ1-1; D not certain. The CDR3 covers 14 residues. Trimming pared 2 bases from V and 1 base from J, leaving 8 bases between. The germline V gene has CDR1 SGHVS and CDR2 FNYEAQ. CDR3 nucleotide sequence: TGTGCCAGCAGCTTATCGGGAACGAACACTGAAGCTTTCTTT. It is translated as CASSLSGTNTEAFF.

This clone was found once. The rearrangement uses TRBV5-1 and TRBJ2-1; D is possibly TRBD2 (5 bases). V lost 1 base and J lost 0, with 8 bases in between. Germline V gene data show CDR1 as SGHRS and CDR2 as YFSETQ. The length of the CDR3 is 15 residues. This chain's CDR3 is CASSLSGSSYNEQFF. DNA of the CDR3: TGCGCCAGCAGCTTGTCGGGGAGCTCCTACAATGAGCAGTTCTTC.